Below are 20 T cell receptor beta chains sequenced from a single sample in a study of shared clonotypes between healthy human individuals. The method was immunoSEQ multiplex PCR; TCRdb's version includes in-frame clones alone and lacks a portion of them. Of roughly 220,000 clones in the sample, 60% to 70% were seen once. What was sequenced was memory CD4+ T cells sorted from blood. Subset indicated: CD45RA-negative fraction. The receptors were sampled from a man aged 25-40 years in good health.

This clone was counted a few times. The rearrangement joins TRBV30 to TRBJ1-4; 8 bases match TRBD1. The CDR3 is 15 amino acids. Germline V gives CDR1 GTSNPN, CDR2 SVGIG (reference sequence). V shed 0 bases, J shed 9 bases, and the junction held 9 bases outside the gene matches. CDR3 amino acids: CAWSVTTGGSKKLFF. CDR3 sequence (DNA): TGTGCCTGGAGTGTAACTACAGGGGGTAGCAAAAAACTGTTTTTT.

The chain couples TRBV5-5 to TRBJ1-4, with D tentatively TRBD1 (5 bases). Germline lookup yields CDR1 SGHKS and CDR2 YYEKEE (reference sequence). V lost 4 bases to trimming and J lost 8 bases, with 15 bases between them. CDR3 length: 14 amino acids. This chain's CDR3 is CASSPLGGVEKLFF. The CDR3 DNA reads as TGTGCCAGCAGCCCCCTTGGGGGAGTAGAAAAACTGTTTTTT.

The gene calls are TRBV11-3 and TRBJ1-1, with a weak D call TRBD1 (5 bases). Trimming stripped 5 bases from V and 0 bases from J, with 22 bases between. Germline values: CDR1 SGHNT, CDR2 YENEEA. The CDR3 totals 18 residues. CDR3 in amino acids: CASSRGLRWRNMNTEAFF. Written as DNA, the CDR3 is TGTGCCAGCAGCCGGGGGTTGAGGTGGAGGAACATGAACACTGAAGCTTTCTTT. Variable domain in full (rest from reference TRBV11-3 and TRBJ1-1): EAGVVQSPRYKIIEKKQPVAFWCNPISGHNTLYWYLQNLGQGPELLIRYENEEAVDDSQLPKDRFSAERLKGVDSTLKIQPAELGDSAVYLCASSRGLRWRNMNTEAFFGQGTRLTVV.

The chain recombines TRBV5-5 with TRBJ2-1, with 7 bases aligning to TRBD1. The CDR3 length is 14 residues. The ends lost 2 bases at V and 8 bases at J; junction bases unmatched: 7. The V gene's germline CDR1 is SGHKS and CDR2 YYEKEE (reference sequence). The CDR3 is CASSLRQGVHEQFF. CDR3 coding DNA: TGTGCCAGCAGCTTACGACAGGGAGTCCATGAGCAGTTCTTC.

The chain employs TRBV27 and TRBJ1-1, with a possible D match to TRBD1 (5 bases). The CDR3 is 15 residues long. The germline gives CDR1 MNHEY, CDR2 SMNVEV (reference sequence). V shed 5 bases and J shed 4 bases, with 17 bases lying between them. The CDR3 DNA reads as TGTGCCAGCAGTCCCCGTTATGGGGGGGGCACTGAAGCTTTCTTT. Protein sequence: CASSPRYGGGTEAFF.

The chain links TRBV5-1 to TRBJ2-3; 10 nucleotides align to TRBD2. Trimming took 0 bases from V and 4 from J; bases not matched to a gene: 2. CDR1 is SGHRS and CDR2 is YFSETQ in the germline V gene. The CDR3 runs 15 residues. The CDR3 coding sequence is TGCGCCAGCAGCTTGGCCCTAGCGGGAGCAGATACGCAGTATTTT. Residues: CASSLALAGADTQYF.

The V call is TRBV2, the J call TRBJ2-1; 14 bases agree with TRBD2. The V gene's germline CDR1 is SNHLY and CDR2 FYNNEI. CDR3 length: 13 residues. Germline trimming cut 6 bases from V and 9 bases from J; bases unmatched to any gene: 1. The CDR3 spells CASRGTSGSEQFF. CDR3 bases: TGTGCCAGCAGGGGGACTAGCGGGAGTGAGCAGTTCTTC.

This sequence joins TRBV6-4 and TRBJ2-2, with D hard to call. V lost 10 bases and J 4 bases, leaving 13 bases between the germline ends. Germline CDR1 reads MRHNA; CDR2 reads SNTAGT. This CDR3 comprises 13 residues. CDR3 in amino acids: CATRQPGTGELFF. DNA for the CDR3: TGTGCCACCCGACAACCAGGCACCGGGGAGCTGTTTTTT.

The chain uses TRBV30 and TRBJ1-4, with D perhaps matching TRBD1 (6 bases). V was shortened by 5 bases and J by 8 bases, with 15 bases between the two germline ends. Germline CDR1 is GTSNPN and CDR2 is SVGIG (reference sequence). The CDR3 has 13 residues. CDR3 loop: CAWSWGAGEKLFF. The CDR3 DNA reads TGTGCCTGGTCATGGGGGGCAGGGGAAAAACTGTTTTTT.

The chain links TRBV27 to TRBJ2-3; a possible D gene is TRBD1 (5 bases). The CDR3 covers 15 residues. Trimming removed 5 bases from V and 4 bases from J, with 16 bases in between. The germline CDR1 and CDR2 sequences are MNHEY and SMNVEV (reference sequence). The CDR3 here is CASSGRGRVSDTQYF. For the CDR3, the DNA is TGTGCCAGCAGTGGCCGCGGCAGGGTTTCAGATACGCAGTATTTT.

This chain links TRBV7-8 with TRBJ2-3, with 8 bases that match TRBD1. J was trimmed by 5 bases and V by 2 bases; bases with no gene match: 3. Looked up from germline, CDR1 is SGHVS and CDR2 is FQNEAQ. The CDR3 covers 14 residues. Here the CDR3 reads CASSLSTGVDTQYF. For the CDR3, the DNA is TGTGCCAGCAGCTTATCGACAGGGGTAGATACGCAGTATTTT.

This clone showed up just a few times. The chain couples TRBV7-2 to TRBJ1-1; no reliable D call. The CDR3 length is 11 residues. V gave up 5 bases and J gave up 3 bases, with 4 bases separating them. Per the germline V gene, CDR1 is SGHTA and CDR2 is FQGNSA. CDR3 coding DNA: TGTGCCAGCAGCCCGTACACTGAAGCTTTCTTT. Translated: CASSPYTEAFF.

This clone occurred a few times. CDR3 nucleotides: TGCGCCAGCAGCTCACAGGGATACGAGCAGTACTTC. Encoded protein: CASSSQGYEQYF. V usage is TRBV5-1 and J usage is TRBJ2-7; tentative D call: TRBD1 (6 bases). From germline, CDR1 is SGHRS and CDR2 YFSETQ. The CDR3 is made up of 12 amino acids. V shed 3 bases and J shed 4 bases, with 8 bases lying between them.

The CDR3 nucleotides read TGTGCCAGCAGCGTAAATATAGCCCCGACCTACGAGCAGTACTTC. This translates into CASSVNIAPTYEQYF. The chain uses TRBV9 and TRBJ2-7, with no clear D. Germline V lookup: CDR1 SGDLS, CDR2 YYNGEE. Trimming removed 1 base from V and 2 bases from J, with 13 bases in between. This CDR3 spans 15 amino acids.

V is TRBV7-8 and J is TRBJ2-1; D unclear. The CDR3 contains 12 residues. Trimming left V 6 bases short and J 6 bases short, with 9 bases between. Germline V lookup: CDR1 SGHVS, CDR2 FQNEAQ. CDR3 DNA sequence: TGTGCCAGCAGACCCGTCTCCAATGAGCAGTTCTTC. Its translation is CASRPVSNEQFF.

This chain connects TRBV5-6 to TRBJ2-7; either TRBD1 or TRBD2 may supply D (5 bases each). Trimming removed 2 bases from V and 4 bases from J, with 13 bases in between. The CDR3 covers 14 residues. Germline values: CDR1 SGHDT, CDR2 YYEEEE. CDR3 nucleotide sequence: TGTGCCAGCAGCTTAGGGGTCAGGGAGTACGAGCAGTACTTC. This codes for CASSLGVREYEQYF.

The rearrangement uses TRBV5-4 and TRBJ2-3; 8 bases align to TRBD1. The germline gives CDR1 SGHNT, CDR2 YYREEE (reference sequence). The CDR3 consists of 13 residues. Losses at the gene ends were 3 bases for V and 6 bases for J; bases not matched to a gene: 3. The DNA for the CDR3 is TGTGCCAGCAGCTCAAACAGGGGGGATACGCAGTATTTT. Its protein product is CASSSNRGDTQYF. The whole variable domain, filled in from reference TRBV5-4 and TRBJ2-3, reads ETGVTQSPTHLIKTRGQQVTLRCSSQSGHNTVSWYQQALGQGPQFIFQYYREEENGRGNFPPRFSGLQFPNYSSELNVNALELDDSALYLCASSSNRGDTQYFGPGTRLTVL.

The chain is built from TRBV7-2 and TRBJ2-7, with unresolved D. The CDR3 runs to 12 residues. Germline-derived CDR1 and CDR2 are SGHTA and FQGNSA. Trimming took 8 bases from V and 5 from J, leaving 13 bases between them. CDR3 loop: CASGKLDHEQYF. The CDR3 region has the DNA TGTGCCAGCGGAAAGTTGGACCACGAGCAGTACTTC.

Here the CDR3 DNA reads TGCGCCAGCAGCGCTGCCGGGACACAAGGTCCGGAAAAACTGTTTTTT. Amino acid sequence: CASSAAGTQGPEKLFF. The chain employs TRBV5-1 and TRBJ1-4; D possibly corresponds to TRBD1 (6 bases). In germline, CDR1 is SGHRS, CDR2 YFSETQ. Trimming pared 4 bases from V and 8 bases from J, leaving 21 bases between. The CDR3 consists of 16 residues.

This rearrangement joins TRBV19 to TRBJ2-4; D uncertain. The CDR3 is 15 residues long. Trimming stripped 3 bases from V and 0 bases from J, with 9 bases between. Germline loops: CDR1 LNHDA, CDR2 SQIVND (reference sequence). DNA of the CDR3: TGTGCCAGTAGTATCCCAGAGCTAGCCAAAAACATTCAGTACTTC. Protein product: CASSIPELAKNIQYF.